This T cell receptor (beta chain) was recovered during a study of cytomegalovirus exposure and HLA in healthy donors. The study, taken as a whole, reports: According to the study, 160 or so TCR beta chains were cytomegalovirus-associated. A later analysis found TCR association rates differed by HLA locus, highest for DRB1 and lowest for HLA-C.

Worth noting for this clone: The antigen is unknown.

The PCR employed 60 Vbeta primers together with 13 Jbeta primers. The data were produced by immunoSEQ multiplex PCR, yet TCRdb's version contains in-frame clones alone and is incomplete. The data contain some 150,000 clones, around 82% of them seen just once; the ten biggest clones take up more than 2.5%. The sequencing sample was made of PBMCs. This receptor was identified in a man aged 18 to 30 in good health and CMV-seropositive.

The CDR3 DNA reads as TGTGCCAGCAGCTTAGTAGACAGCTCCTACAATGAGCAGTTCTTC. Residues: CASSLVDSSYNEQFF. This sequence joins TRBV7-6 and TRBJ2-1; TRBD1 is a possible D gene (5 bases). The germline V gene encodes CDR1 SGHVS and CDR2 FNYEAQ. Trimming stripped 1 base from V and 0 bases from J, with 7 bases between. The CDR3 has 15 amino acids.